One sample yielded the 26 T cell receptor beta chains listed below, sequenced in a study of cytomegalovirus exposure and HLA in healthy donors. Clones were sequenced by immunoSEQ multiplex PCR, and TCRdb holds only the in-frame ones, with some missing. The sample yields some 140,000 clones, 86% seen once. The sequenced sample was PBMCs. The origin of the receptors is a man in his late teens or twenties in good health and CMV-seropositive.

V usage is TRBV7-2 and J usage is TRBJ1-1; D is possibly TRBD1 (5 bases). The CDR3 has 16 amino acids. V dropped 7 bases and J dropped 0 bases, with 18 bases sitting between them. The germline V gene has CDR1 SGHTA and CDR2 FQGNSA. The CDR3 here is CASTPGMGLVNTEAFF. The CDR3 DNA sequence: TGTGCCAGCACACCTGGGATGGGGCTCGTGAACACTGAAGCTTTCTTT.

The chain links TRBV2 to TRBJ2-7, with 15 bases aligning to TRBD2. This CDR3 comprises 16 residues. After removal of 6 bases from V and 4 bases from J, the junction contained 7 bases not matched to a gene. Germline assignment: CDR1 SNHLY and CDR2 FYNNEI. CDR3 nucleotides: TGTGCCAGCAGCCCGGGACTAGCGGGGGGCATATACGAGCAGTACTTC. Translation: CASSPGLAGGIYEQYF. The full variable domain, rest sourced from reference TRBV2 and TRBJ2-7, is EPEVTQTPSHQVTQMGQEVILRCVPISNHLYFYWYRQILGQKVEFLVSFYNNEISEKSEIFDDQFSVERPDGSNFTLKIRSTKLEDSAMYFCASSPGLAGGIYEQYFGPGTRLTVT.

This chain links TRBV6-1 with TRBJ2-7; 11 nucleotides align to TRBD2. From germline, CDR1 is MNHNS and CDR2 SASEGT. Losses at the gene ends were 6 bases for V and 2 bases for J; bases not matched to a gene: 3. The CDR3 has 14 amino acids. The DNA for the CDR3 is TGTGCCAGCAGCGTAGCGGGAGGGCCCTACGAGCAGTACTTC. The encoded protein is CASSVAGGPYEQYF.

The chain recombines TRBV6-5 with TRBJ1-1; D is possibly TRBD1 (6 bases). V lost 0 bases, J lost 4 bases, and 9 bases lay in between. The CDR3 sequence is 14 residues long. Germline assignment: CDR1 MNHEY and CDR2 SVGAGI. For the CDR3, the DNA is TGTGCCAGCAGTTACTCAGGGGGAACCACTGAAGCTTTCTTT. This gives the protein CASSYSGGTTEAFF.

This clone was seen only a few times. This rearrangement joins TRBV10-2 to TRBJ2-7; D not certain. The V and J ends lost 3 bases and 7 bases respectively, with 10 bases between them. This CDR3 spans 12 amino acids. Per germline, CDR1 WSHSY and CDR2 SAAADI. In DNA form, the CDR3 reads TGCGCCAGCAGTGAATTCCGTCAGGAGCAGTACTTC. Protein: CASSEFRQEQYF.

The chain combines TRBV9 with TRBJ2-1; 10 nucleotides agree with TRBD2. V lost 3 bases to trimming and J lost 5 bases; unmatched junction nucleotides: 2. Germline V CDR1 and CDR2: SGDLS, YYNGEE. CDR3 size: 14 residues. The CDR3 sequence: CASSASGRDNEQFF. The CDR3 bases are TGTGCCAGCAGCGCTAGCGGGAGAGACAATGAGCAGTTCTTC.

This chain connects TRBV9 to TRBJ2-1, with D hard to call. The CDR3 loop spans 15 amino acids. CDR1 is SGDLS, CDR2 YYNGEE, per germline. Deletions cut 0 bases from V and 1 base from J, with 8 bases between. The CDR3, as DNA: TGTGCCAGCAGCGTAGTATCTAGTTCCTACAATGAGCAGTTCTTC. Translation gives CASSVVSSSYNEQFF.

This chain uses TRBV9 with TRBJ1-2; TRBD1 aligns across 7 bases. Trimming at V came to 0 bases and at J to 4 bases, leaving 9 bases not matched to a gene. The CDR3 is 16 amino acids. Germline V gene sequence: CDR1 SGDLS, CDR2 YYNGEE. The CDR3 nucleotides are TGTGCCAGCAGCGTAGTGGGGCCAGGGGGGAGCTATGGCTACACCTTC. Amino acid sequence: CASSVVGPGGSYGYTF. Full variable domain (remainder filled in from reference TRBV9 and TRBJ1-2): DSGVTQTPKHLITATGQRVTLRCSPRSGDLSVYWYQQSLDQGLQFLIQYYNGEERAKGNILERFSAQQFPDLHSELNLSSLELGDSALYFCASSVVGPGGSYGYTFGSGTRLTVV.

The rearrangement uses TRBV7-2 and TRBJ1-2, with D maybe TRBD1 (5 bases). V dropped 2 bases and J dropped 1 base, with 11 bases sitting between them. This CDR3 is 15 amino acids long. Germline lookup yields CDR1 SGHTA and CDR2 FQGNSA. This chain's CDR3 is CASSLSSGYNYGYTF. Written as DNA, the CDR3 is TGTGCCAGCAGCTTAAGCTCAGGGTATAACTATGGCTACACCTTC.

DNA for the CDR3: TGCAGCGTTGAACCCACAAGGGGGAAAGGAACTGAAGCTTTCTTT. Protein sequence: CSVEPTRGKGTEAFF. This sequence joins TRBV29-1 and TRBJ1-1; D possibly corresponds to TRBD1 (6 bases). Germline CDR1 is SQVTM and CDR2 is ANQGSEA. The V gene lost 2 bases and the J gene lost 5 bases, with 18 bases spanning the gap. This CDR3 spans 15 amino acids.

The chain carries TRBV5-1 and TRBJ2-5, with D unresolved. The CDR3 sequence is 14 residues long. V gave up 4 bases and J gave up 3 bases, with 13 bases separating them. Germline V gives CDR1 SGHRS, CDR2 YFSETQ. The CDR3 spells CASSQLETEETQYF. The CDR3 region has the DNA TGCGCCAGCAGCCAGCTAGAGACTGAAGAGACCCAGTACTTC.

This clone was recorded a few times. The CDR3 loop reads CASSLWPGVHEQYF. In DNA, the CDR3 is TGTGCCAGCAGCTTATGGCCGGGGGTCCACGAGCAGTACTTC. This chain links TRBV7-9 with TRBJ2-7; D may be TRBD2 (6 bases). The CDR3 totals 14 residues. The germline gives CDR1 SEHNR, CDR2 FQNEAQ (reference sequence). Trimming took off 2 bases at V and 5 bases at J, with 13 bases between the two ends.

The V call is TRBV5-5, the J call TRBJ2-7; 10 bases match TRBD1. After removal of 2 bases from V and 2 bases from J, the junction contained 1 base not matched to a gene. Germline values: CDR1 SGHKS, CDR2 YYEKEE (reference sequence). The CDR3 runs 14 residues. As DNA, the CDR3 is TGTGCCAGCAGCTTAGGACAGGGGGCCTACGAGCAGTACTTC. Translation gives CASSLGQGAYEQYF.

The chain couples TRBV11-2 to TRBJ2-7, with TRBD1 identical over 8 bases. Losses at the gene ends were 0 bases for V and 3 bases for J; bases not matched to a gene: 4. Germline-derived CDR1 and CDR2 are SGHAT and FQNNGV. The CDR3 contains 15 residues. This CDR3 reads CASSLESTGGYEQYF. The CDR3 DNA reads as TGTGCCAGCAGCTTAGAATCCACAGGGGGCTACGAGCAGTACTTC.

This sequence joins TRBV5-1 and TRBJ2-4, with D perhaps TRBD2 (5 bases). This CDR3 contains 11 residues. V dropped 2 bases and J dropped 8 bases, with 5 bases sitting between them. Germline CDR1 reads SGHRS; CDR2 reads YFSETQ. The chain's CDR3 is CASSFGDIQYF. CDR3 DNA sequence: TGCGCCAGCAGCTTCGGGGACATTCAGTACTTC.

CDR3 protein: CASSFGLEAFF. CDR3 nucleotide sequence: TGTGCCAGCAGCTTTGGGCTCGAAGCTTTCTTT. The chain is built from TRBV7-9 and TRBJ1-1; D is uncertain. The V end was cut by 3 bases, the J end by 8 bases, with 7 bases between. The CDR3 sequence is 11 residues long. Germline CDR1 SEHNR, CDR2 FQNEAQ (reference sequence).

This rearrangement joins TRBV6-1 to TRBJ2-1; tentative D call: TRBD1 (6 bases). This CDR3 has 14 residues. The ends were cut back, 11 bases at V and 4 bases at J, with 18 bases in the middle. Germline loops: CDR1 MNHNS, CDR2 SASEGT. CDR3 coding DNA: TGTGCCTCCAACCGGGACACAAATTACAATGAGCAGTTCTTC. This gives the protein CASNRDTNYNEQFF.

The genes are TRBV7-3 and TRBJ1-1, with D possibly matching TRBD1 (6 bases). The germline CDR1 and CDR2 sequences are SGHTA and FQGTGA. Trimming took off 5 bases at V and 6 bases at J, with 13 bases between the two ends. The CDR3 length is 13 residues. CDR3 bases: TGTGCCAGCAGCCCCCAGGGGATTGCTGAAGCTTTCTTT. Protein sequence: CASSPQGIAEAFF.

V and J are TRBV2 and TRBJ1-2; D is ambiguous. Trimming took 4 bases from V and 8 from J, leaving 14 bases between them. The CDR3 has 13 residues. Germline values: CDR1 SNHLY, CDR2 FYNNEI. Here the CDR3 reads CASSATFFGGYTF. The CDR3 nucleotides are TGTGCCAGCAGTGCAACATTCTTCGGGGGCTACACCTTC.

V is TRBV5-4 and J is TRBJ1-1; TRBD1 is a possible D gene (5 bases). The germline V and J ends were trimmed by 4 bases and 4 bases, with 17 bases remaining between them. In germline, CDR1 is SGHNT, CDR2 YYREEE (reference sequence). This CDR3 is 15 amino acids long. CDR3 in DNA: TGTGCCAGCAGCCCCCCCCAGGGAATGATCACTGAAGCTTTCTTT. This translates into CASSPPQGMITEAFF.

The chain recombines TRBV19 with TRBJ1-1; 7 nucleotides agree with TRBD1. J was trimmed by 6 bases and V by 3 bases; bases with no gene match: 7. The CDR3 totals 14 residues. Looked up from germline, CDR1 is LNHDA and CDR2 is SQIVND (reference sequence). The CDR3 loop is CASSIKVRGAEAFF. The CDR3 nucleotides read TGTGCCAGTAGTATTAAAGTCAGGGGGGCTGAAGCTTTCTTT.

The chain employs TRBV10-3 and TRBJ2-7; D remains ambiguous. The V end lost 1 base, the J end lost 6 bases, and 16 bases lay between the germline ends. CDR3 length equals 15 residues. From germline, CDR1 is ENHRY and CDR2 SYGVKD. CDR3: CAISELVTQGREQYF. CDR3 sequence (DNA): TGTGCCATCAGTGAGTTAGTGACACAAGGCCGCGAGCAGTACTTC.

The gene calls are TRBV25-1 and TRBJ2-7; no clear D. The germline V gene encodes CDR1 MGHDK and CDR2 SYGVNS. V was pared by 6 bases and J by 5 bases, with 11 bases between. This CDR3 has 12 residues. CDR3 nucleotides: TGTGCCAGCAGCTTCCCAGATGACGAGCAGTACTTC. Protein product: CASSFPDDEQYF.

The chain employs TRBV6-5 and TRBJ1-1, with D unclear. Germline CDR1 reads MNHEY; CDR2 reads SVGAGI. This CDR3 region has 13 residues. The germline V and J ends were trimmed by 7 bases and 0 bases, with 9 bases remaining between them. The CDR3 DNA reads TGTGCCAGCATCGGACTTCTGAACACTGAAGCTTTCTTT. The encoded protein is CASIGLLNTEAFF.

The chain joins TRBV27 to TRBJ1-3; TRBD1 matches at 8 bases. V dropped 6 bases and J dropped 2; count of bases not matched to a gene: 15. The CDR3 totals 18 residues. CDR1 MNHEY and CDR2 SMNVEV come from the germline V gene (reference sequence). The DNA of the CDR3 is TGTGCCAGCAGCCCCACAGGGGGACTCCGGTATCCTGGAAACACCATATATTTT. This translates into CASSPTGGLRYPGNTIYF.

This chain connects TRBV4-3 to TRBJ2-1; tentative D call: TRBD2 (5 bases). Germline lookup yields CDR1 LGHNA and CDR2 YSLEER. This CDR3 spans 16 amino acids. V lost 0 bases and J 6 bases, leaving 15 bases between the germline ends. As DNA, the CDR3 is TGCGCCAGCAGCCAAGAAGAGACTACCTTGGCCAATGAGCAGTTCTTC. Translation: CASSQEETTLANEQFF.